This T cell receptor beta chain was identified in a study of tumor-infiltrating lymphocytes in primary liver carcinoma. Germline-derived CDR1 and CDR2 are MNHEY and SVGAGI. There are 15 residues in the CDR3. General study results and limits: Overlap in tumor-adjacent and tumor-blood pairs fell below that of tumor region pairs.

With a constant-region primer, TCR beta cDNA was made from 450 to 550 ng of total RNA. Employing slightly modified ARM-PCR, three nested multiplex PCR rounds were run, and these gave rise to the TCR beta libraries. A C-beta reverse primer and TRBV1-TRBV30 forward primers served in each of the first two PCR rounds, at about 10 cycles apiece. TCRdb redid the calling of the multiplex PCR reads with MiXCR, one entry per CDR3 protein. Among fewer than 350,000 distinct CDR3 sequences listed, roughly 61% were seen once. RNA isolated from unsorted whole blood supplied the blood RNA, with germline DNA also extracted. Those patients suffered from chronic HBV infection and were treatment-naive. Researchers reported drawing approximately 3.6 milliliters of peripheral blood before surgery. A note on this clonotype: Its cognate antigen is unknown. This may stem from a read error, because a much larger clone lies one nucleotide away.

The sequence came from a man in his forties with primary liver carcinoma and hepatitis B virus infection. The rearrangement links TRBV6-5 to TRBJ1-4, with D unclear. The sample taken for sequencing was peripheral blood. CDR3 sequence reads: CASSPSQPTNEKLLF. The DNA of the CDR3 is TGTGCCAGCAGCCCGTCGCAACCAACTAATGAAAAACTGCTTTTT.